The clone carrying this TCR beta chain was observed a handful of times. What it binds is not known. CDR3 size: 19 residues. Trimming cost V 4 bases and J 1 base; bases outside gene matches: 19. CDR1 SGHAT and CDR2 FQNNGV come from the germline V gene. TCRdb re-called the 5' RACE reads through MiXCR, storing one row per CDR3 protein. The sample holds around 590,000 distinct CDR3 sequences; about 12% are singletons and the top ten take 15%. This sample is drawn from a study of T cells after yellow fever vaccination. Study observations and caveats: Detected again after the booster were most primary-vaccination clones, at approximately 96% CD4 and roughly 88% CD8. The secondary response was weaker, and its peak arrived faster, on day 5 versus 15.

The starting material was PBMCs, obtained on the day of the yellow fever booster vaccination. The source of this sequence is a man younger than 45 who received the YFV17D yellow fever vaccine. The rearrangement joins TRBV11-2 to TRBJ2-7; 7 nucleotides match TRBD2. In DNA form, the CDR3 reads TGTGCCAGCAGCTCCCCGAGCGGGACCAACTTTGGGGGATCCTACGAGCAGTACTTC. Its protein is CASSSPSGTNFGGSYEQYF. Variable domain in full (rest from reference TRBV11-2 and TRBJ2-7): EAGVAQSPRYKIIEKRQSVAFWCNPISGHATLYWYQQILGQGPKLLIQFQNNGVVDDSQLPKDRFSAERLKGVDSTLKIQPAKLEDSAVYLCASSSPSGTNFGGSYEQYFGPGTRLTVT.